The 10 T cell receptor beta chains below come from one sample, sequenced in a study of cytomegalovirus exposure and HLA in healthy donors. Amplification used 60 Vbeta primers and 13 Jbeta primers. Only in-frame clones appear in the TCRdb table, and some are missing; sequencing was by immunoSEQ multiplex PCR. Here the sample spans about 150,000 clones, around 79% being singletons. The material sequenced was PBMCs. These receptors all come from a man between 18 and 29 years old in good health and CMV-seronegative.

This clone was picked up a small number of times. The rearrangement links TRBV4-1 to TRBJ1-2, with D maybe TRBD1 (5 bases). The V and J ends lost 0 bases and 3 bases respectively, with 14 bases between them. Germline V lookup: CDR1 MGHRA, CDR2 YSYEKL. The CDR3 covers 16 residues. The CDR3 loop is CASSQEVGRADYGYTF. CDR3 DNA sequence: TGCGCCAGCAGCCAAGAAGTGGGCAGGGCGGACTATGGCTACACCTTC.

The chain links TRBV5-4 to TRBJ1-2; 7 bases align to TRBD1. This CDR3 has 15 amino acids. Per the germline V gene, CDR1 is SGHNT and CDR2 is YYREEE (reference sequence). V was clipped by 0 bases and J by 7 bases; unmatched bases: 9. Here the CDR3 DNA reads TGTGCCAGCAGCTTGGTAGACAGGGTCGACGGTGGCTACACCTTC. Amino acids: CASSLVDRVDGGYTF.

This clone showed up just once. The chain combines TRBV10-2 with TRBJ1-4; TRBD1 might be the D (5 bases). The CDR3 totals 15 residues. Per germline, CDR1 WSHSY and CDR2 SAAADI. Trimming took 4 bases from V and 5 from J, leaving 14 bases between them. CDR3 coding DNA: TGCGCCAGCAGTGGATGGGGGGGGGAAAATGAAAAACTGTTTTTT. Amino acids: CASSGWGGENEKLFF.

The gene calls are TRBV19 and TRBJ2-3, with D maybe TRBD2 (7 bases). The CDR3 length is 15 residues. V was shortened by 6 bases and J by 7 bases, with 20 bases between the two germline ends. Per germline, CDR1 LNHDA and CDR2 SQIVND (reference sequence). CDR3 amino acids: CASRITGGPTNTQYF. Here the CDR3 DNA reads TGTGCCAGTAGGATTACCGGGGGGCCCACTAATACGCAGTATTTT.

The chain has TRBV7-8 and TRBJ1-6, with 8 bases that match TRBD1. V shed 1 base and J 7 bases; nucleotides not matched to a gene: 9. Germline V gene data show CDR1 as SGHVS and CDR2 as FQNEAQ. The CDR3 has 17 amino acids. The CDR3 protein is CASSLEPQQGANSPLHF. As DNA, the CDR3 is TGTGCCAGCAGCTTAGAACCCCAGCAGGGGGCGAATTCACCCCTCCACTTT.

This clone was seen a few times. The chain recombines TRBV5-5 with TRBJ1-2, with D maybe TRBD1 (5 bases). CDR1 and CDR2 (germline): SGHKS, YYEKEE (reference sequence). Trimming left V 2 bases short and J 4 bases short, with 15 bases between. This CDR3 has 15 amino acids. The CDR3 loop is CASSFAEQDPYGYTF. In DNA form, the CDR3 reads TGTGCCAGCAGCTTCGCGGAACAGGATCCCTATGGCTACACCTTC.

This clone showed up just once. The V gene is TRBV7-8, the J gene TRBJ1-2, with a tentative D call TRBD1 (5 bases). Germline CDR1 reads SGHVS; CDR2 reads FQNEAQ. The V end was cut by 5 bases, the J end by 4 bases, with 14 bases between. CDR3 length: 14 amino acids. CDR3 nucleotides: TGTGCCAGCAGCCACGGGGACGGGAGCTATGGCTACACCTTC. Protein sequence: CASSHGDGSYGYTF.

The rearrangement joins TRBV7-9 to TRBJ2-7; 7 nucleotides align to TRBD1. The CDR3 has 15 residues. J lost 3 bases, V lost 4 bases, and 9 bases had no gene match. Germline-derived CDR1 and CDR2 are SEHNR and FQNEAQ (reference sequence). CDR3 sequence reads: CASSSTGTEHYEQYF. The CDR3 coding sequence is TGTGCCAGCAGCTCGACCGGGACAGAGCACTACGAGCAGTACTTC.

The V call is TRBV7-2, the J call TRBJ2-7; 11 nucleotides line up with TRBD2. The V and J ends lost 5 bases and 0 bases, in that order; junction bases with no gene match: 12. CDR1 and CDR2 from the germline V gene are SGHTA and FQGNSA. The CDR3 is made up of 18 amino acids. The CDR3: CASSTLTSGGGSSYEQYF. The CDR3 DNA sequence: TGTGCCAGCAGCACCCTCACTAGCGGGGGCGGAAGCTCCTACGAGCAGTACTTC.

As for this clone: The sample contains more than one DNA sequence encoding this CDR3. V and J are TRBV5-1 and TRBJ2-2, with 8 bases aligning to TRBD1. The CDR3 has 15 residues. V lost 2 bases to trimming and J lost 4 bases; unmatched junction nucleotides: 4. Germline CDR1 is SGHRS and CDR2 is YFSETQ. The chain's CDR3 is CASSLGQGATGELFF. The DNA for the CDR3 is TGCGCCAGCAGCTTAGGACAGGGAGCCACCGGGGAGCTGTTTTTT.